This TCR beta chain was captured in a study of cytomegalovirus exposure and HLA in healthy donors. The PCR made use of 60 Vbeta and 13 Jbeta primers. Profiled with immunoSEQ multiplex PCR; TCRdb holds only in-frame clones, not every one. Of around 70,000 clones listed, 62% are singletons. Study-wide results and limits: When analyzed later, the rates of TCR association showed variation by HLA locus, with DRB1 the most and HLA-C the fewest. Later work found most CMV-associated TCR beta chains apparently HLA-restricted.

The CDR3 consists of 16 residues. J gave up 2 bases and V 4 bases, and 10 bases lay outside the gene matches. The germline CDR1 and CDR2 sequences are SGHTS and YDEGEE. As regards this clone: Antigen unknown.

This clonotype was obtained from a man aged 25-40 years in good health and CMV-seronegative. Sequences were obtained from PBMCs. The chain recombines TRBV5-8 with TRBJ2-7; 9 nucleotides align to TRBD1. This CDR3 is CASSPGQGRSAYEQYF. The CDR3 coding sequence is TGTGCCAGCAGCCCCGGACAGGGGAGATCAGCCTACGAGCAGTACTTC.